The 11 T cell receptor beta chains in this list originate from one sample, sequenced in a study of cytomegalovirus exposure and HLA in healthy donors (TCRdb year 2017). The library was built by means of the immunoSEQ multiplex PCR assay. For the multiplex PCR, a mixture combining 60 forward primers for TCR Vbeta segments and 13 reverse primers for TCR Jbeta segments was used. Held by TCRdb, this immuneACCESS table contains in-frame sequences only and omits some clones. Under half of the omission traces to an unresolved V gene where checked; the cause of the rest is unknown. This sample gives about 100,000 clones in total; more than 70% of them show up just once. Approximately 2.4% of the sample is in the top ten clones. The sequencing input was PBMCs. These receptors were collected from a man younger than 35 in good health and CMV-seronegative.

The chain carries TRBV5-8 and TRBJ2-5; D is unresolved. Germline values: CDR1 SGHTS, CDR2 YDEGEE. Between the trimmed V and J ends, which lost 2 bases and 5 bases, there was a span of 10 bases. CDR3 size: 13 residues. DNA of the CDR3: TGTGCCAGCAGCTTTTATCCGAGGGAGACCCAGTACTTC. Its protein product is CASSFYPRETQYF.

The J gene is TRBJ2-5, the V gene TRBV19, with a weak D call TRBD1 (5 bases). The ends were cut back, 6 bases at V and 5 bases at J, with 13 bases in the middle. The V gene's germline CDR1 is LNHDA and CDR2 SQIVND (reference sequence). This CDR3 is built from 13 residues. CDR3 loop: CASSWGDGETQYF. DNA of the CDR3: TGTGCCAGTAGCTGGGGCGACGGGGAGACCCAGTACTTC.

This clone showed up just once. In DNA form, the CDR3 reads TGTGCTAGTGGTTTGGAACAGGGCGTTGGAAACACCATATATTTT. This gives the protein CASGLEQGVGNTIYF. This sequence joins TRBV12-5 and TRBJ1-3, with D perhaps matching TRBD1 (6 bases). Germline loops: CDR1 LGHNT, CDR2 FRNRAP. The germline V and J ends were trimmed by 1 base and 3 bases, with 10 bases remaining between them. The length of the CDR3 is 15 residues.

The chain recombines TRBV27 with TRBJ2-2; 10 nucleotides line up with TRBD1. The length of the CDR3 is 16 residues. Germline CDR1 reads MNHEY; CDR2 reads SMNVEV (reference sequence). V gave up 5 bases and J gave up 4 bases; unmatched junction bases: 7. This CDR3 is CASSPRQGAGTGELFF. The CDR3 DNA is TGTGCCAGCAGTCCGAGACAGGGGGCGGGCACCGGGGAGCTGTTTTTT.

This chain uses TRBV5-7 with TRBJ1-2, with D maybe TRBD1 (6 bases). TRBV5-7 is reported as an ORF; its role is uncertain. This CDR3 is built from 14 residues. Trimming took 4 bases from V and 7 from J, leaving 17 bases between them. The CDR3, as DNA: TGTGCCAGCAGCACGGGACACGGGGTATGTGGCTACACCTTC. Its protein product is CASSTGHGVCGYTF.

This clone has only a few counts. V is TRBV4-1 and J is TRBJ2-7, with D perhaps TRBD2 (6 bases). V was shortened by 4 bases and J by 7 bases, with 14 bases between the two germline ends. CDR3 size: 13 residues. The germline V gene encodes CDR1 MGHRA and CDR2 YSYEKL. CDR3 protein: CASSPVGGWEQYF. The CDR3 nucleotides are TGCGCCAGCAGCCCCGTCGGGGGTTGGGAGCAGTACTTC.

As concerns this clone: A junction end diverges from the germline sequence, so it may reflect a read error. The genes are TRBV7-9 and TRBJ2-5; possible D gene TRBD1, 6 bases. This CDR3 contains 16 residues. Per the germline V gene, CDR1 is SEHNR and CDR2 is FQNEAQ (reference sequence). The CDR3 region has the DNA TGTTCCAGCAGCTTCGTCGAGGGGGTACCGTGGGAGACCCAGTACTTC. Its protein is CSSSFVEGVPWETQYF.

The chain employs TRBV6-1 and TRBJ1-2, with D uncertain. CDR3 length: 16 residues. Per germline, CDR1 MNHNS and CDR2 SASEGT. Trimming cost V 4 bases and J 1 base, with 16 bases left between them. CDR3 protein: CASSVGTAGFNYGYTF. Written as DNA, the CDR3 is TGTGCCAGCAGTGTGGGCACAGCGGGATTTAACTATGGCTACACCTTC.

V and J are TRBV5-1 and TRBJ2-1; D perhaps matches TRBD2 (6 bases). Germline V gives CDR1 SGHRS, CDR2 YFSETQ. The CDR3 has 14 amino acids. V was shortened by 0 bases and J by 6 bases, with 10 bases between the two germline ends. Written as DNA, the CDR3 is TGCGCCAGCAGCTTGGCACTAGCCCTCAATGAGCAGTTCTTC. It encodes CASSLALALNEQFF.

The gene calls are TRBV15 and TRBJ1-2; D call uncertain. Trimming took off 1 base at V and 0 bases at J, with 15 bases between the two ends. Germline loops: CDR1 LNHNV, CDR2 YYDKDF (reference sequence). CDR3 length equals 17 residues. CDR3 DNA: TGTGCCACCAGCAGAGGAGTGAGCGGACTCGCTAACTATGGCTACACCTTC. Its protein is CATSRGVSGLANYGYTF.

The chain combines TRBV6-5 with TRBJ1-5; the D gene is possibly TRBD1 (6 bases). CDR1 and CDR2 (germline): MNHEY, SVGAGI. CDR3 length equals 14 residues. Deletions cut 5 bases from V and 8 bases from J, with 16 bases between. The CDR3 loop is CASSEGGDLEPQHF. The CDR3 DNA is TGTGCCAGCAGTGAAGGGGGGGATTTGGAGCCCCAGCATTTT.